This T cell receptor beta chain was identified in a study of identical twins. V was trimmed by 4 bases and J by 4 bases, leaving 11 bases between them. The CDR3 has 14 residues. Germline values: CDR1 SGHRS, CDR2 YFSETQ. This clonotype was recorded a few times. TCRdb used MiXCR to reprocess the 5' RACE reads, holding one entry per CDR3 protein. The table records 400,000 to 500,000 distinct CDR3 sequences, approximately 17% of them present only once. The clonotype originates from a man aged 50 to 59 in good health. The V call is TRBV5-1, the J call TRBJ1-4, with D hard to call. The sequencing input was naive T cells sorted from blood. In DNA, the CDR3 is TGCGCCAGCAGCCGCGACAAGCTTAATGAAAAACTGTTTTTT. Translating gives CASSRDKLNEKLFF.